This paragraph covers one T cell receptor beta chain sequence. The antigen remains unidentified. This related bone marrow graft donor gave peripheral blood on the day of marrow donation. The data are from a study of T cells after posttransplantation cyclophosphamide. The study's findings and limits: Recipient CMV seropositivity and CMV reactivation strongly tracked TRB clonality.

This table comes from immunoSEQ multiplex PCR, and its TCRdb copy is limited to in-frame clones, with some not included. The table includes some 61,000 clones, 90% to 95% detected once. Sequenced sample: PBMCs. The TCR comes from a woman in her twenties or thirties in good health and a related stem cell transplant donor.

CDR3 in amino acids: CASRRGQGAIQYF. CDR3 DNA sequence: TGTGCCAGCAGGCGGGGACAGGGGGCCATTCAGTACTTC. The V gene is TRBV6-1, the J gene TRBJ2-4; 12 nucleotides line up with TRBD1. Trimming cost V 6 bases and J 9 bases; bases outside gene matches: 3. CDR3 size: 13 residues. Germline V gene lookup returns CDR1 MNHNS and CDR2 SASEGT.